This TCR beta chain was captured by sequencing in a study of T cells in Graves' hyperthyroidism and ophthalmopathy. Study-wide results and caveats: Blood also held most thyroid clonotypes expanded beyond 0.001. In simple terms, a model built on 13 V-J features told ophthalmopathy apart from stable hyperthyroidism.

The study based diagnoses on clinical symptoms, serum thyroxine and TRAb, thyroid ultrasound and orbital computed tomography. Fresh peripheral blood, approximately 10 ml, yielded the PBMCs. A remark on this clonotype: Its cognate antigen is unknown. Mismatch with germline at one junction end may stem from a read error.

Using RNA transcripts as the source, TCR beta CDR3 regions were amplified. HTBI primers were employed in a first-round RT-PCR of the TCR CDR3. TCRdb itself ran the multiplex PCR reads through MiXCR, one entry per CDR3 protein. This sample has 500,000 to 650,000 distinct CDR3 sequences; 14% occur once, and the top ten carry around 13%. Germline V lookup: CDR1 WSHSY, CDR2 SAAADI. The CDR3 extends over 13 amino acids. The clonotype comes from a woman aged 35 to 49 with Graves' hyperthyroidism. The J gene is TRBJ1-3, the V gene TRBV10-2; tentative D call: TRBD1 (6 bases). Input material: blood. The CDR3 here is CTSLTGYGNTIYF. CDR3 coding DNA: TGCACCAGCTTAACAGGGTACGGAAACACCATATATTTT.